This TCR beta chain appears in the sequencing data of a study of blood T cell repertoires in COVID-19. At the level of the study: The cDNA or gDNA used as material had been derived from T cells, B-cell-depleted T cells, or PBMCs.

J gave up 6 bases and V 7 bases, and 7 bases lay outside the gene matches. The germline V gene has CDR1 MNHEY and CDR2 SMNVEV (reference sequence). This CDR3 is 13 amino acids long. How the authors handled the data: Scientists estimated how many nucleated cells there were by amplifying reference gene primers. Profiled with immunoSEQ multiplex PCR; TCRdb holds only in-frame clones, not every one. Clone size and the V and J calls come from that table; the DNA yielded D and trimming. The sample lists about 100,000 clones; over 80% were seen once. This receptor was obtained from a man between 50 and 59 years old with active or convalescent COVID-19. The V gene is TRBV27, the J gene TRBJ2-7; 9 bases align to TRBD1. Sequencing was done on a sample of peripheral blood. In nucleotides, the CDR3 is TGTGCCAGCAAGGTGGGACAGGGTTCCGAGCAGTACTTC. Its protein is CASKVGQGSEQYF.